This entry features one T cell receptor beta chain sequence. Its antigen is unknown. The CDR3 has 13 residues. Trimming removed 3 bases at V and 0 bases at J, with 5 bases between. CDR1 is KGHSH and CDR2 is LQKENI in the germline V gene. The table came from immunoSEQ multiplex PCR; TCRdb's copy has only in-frame clones and leaves some out. The table has around 97,000 clones, 80% to 90% seen once; the top ten hold around 5.2%. This entry is derived from a study of OX40 agonist ivuxolimab in advanced cancers. Background on the study: Therapy given before enrollment (anti-PD-1, anti-PD-L1 or anti-CTLA-4) was allowed, and 40% to 45% had some.

General observations from the study: The CD4+ and CD8+ T cells in the blood had expanded clonally by week 6 at 0.1 to 3.0 mg/kg.

The chain uses TRBV18 and TRBJ1-1; no clear D. This receptor was obtained from an adult with an advanced solid tumor such as melanoma, head and neck, liver or kidney cancer. The specimen comprised CD4+ or CD8+ T cells sorted from blood, sampled in a trial of the OX40 agonist ivuxolimab. CDR3 in DNA: TGTGCCAGCTCACCGAATGTGAACACTGAAGCTTTCTTT. Translating it yields CASSPNVNTEAFF.